This TCR beta chain was observed in a study of T cells in Graves' hyperthyroidism and ophthalmopathy. Losses at the gene ends were 6 bases for V and 6 bases for J; bases not matched to a gene: 11. The length of the CDR3 is 15 residues. Researchers took RNA transcripts and amplified the TCR beta CDR3 regions from them. First-round RT-PCR of the TCR CDR3 relied on the HTBI primer set. TCRdb ran MiXCR on the multiplex PCR reads and lists one entry per CDR3 protein. The sample consists of about 590,000 distinct CDR3 sequences, over 12% of them appearing once. This clonotype originated in a woman between 18 and 29 years old with Graves' ophthalmopathy. The material sequenced was blood. The chain employs TRBV12-3 or TRBV12-4 and TRBJ1-5, with 7 bases identical to TRBD1. The CDR3 bases are TGTGCCAGCAGCCTAATGGGAGGGGGCGGTCAGCCCCAGCATTTT. The encoded protein is CASSLMGGGGQPQHF.